A selection of T cell receptor beta chains follows, all from one sample in a study of blood T cell repertoires in COVID-19. Assay: immunoSEQ multiplex PCR; the TCRdb copy retains only in-frame clones and omits some. The sample has just under 300,000 clones, around nine tenths seen once. Sequencing was done on a sample of peripheral blood. The receptors originated from a man aged 70 or older with acute or convalescent COVID-19. Each CDR3 is given with its conserved first and last residue. Each record gives: V gene, D gene, J gene, clone size, CDR3 DNA, CDR3 protein. D genes are given only for firm matches. Part of the rows lack a size; the others show once, few, many or a class for expanded clones.

TRBV20-1	-	TRBJ2-5	-	TGCAGTGCTAGTAGCACAGCCCAAGAGACCCAGTACTTC	CSASSTAQETQYF
TRBV7-2	-	TRBJ2-1	-	TGTGCCAGCAGTCTCGGACTAAACTCCTACAATGAGCAGTTCTTC	CASSLGLNSYNEQFF
TRBV7-3	TRBD2	TRBJ2-1	-	TGTGCCAGCAGCTTACTAGCGGGGGGAATAGGCAATGAGCAGTTCTTC	CASSLLAGGIGNEQFF
TRBV7-9	TRBD1	TRBJ1-1	-	TGTGCCAGCAGCGCCGGGACAGGGGCAAACACTGAAGCTTTCTTT	CASSAGTGANTEAFF
TRBV24-1	-	TRBJ2-2	-	TGTGCCACCAGCCTAGCGTCCGGGAGGGGGCCCGGGGAGCTGTTTTTT	CATSLASGRGPGELFF
TRBV18	-	TRBJ2-7	few	TGTGCCAGCTCACCTTCAGGGTTCTACGAGCAGTACTTC	CASSPSGFYEQYF
TRBV7-2	-	TRBJ1-6	-	TGTGCCAGCAGCCTGGACAGCTATAATTCACCCCTCCACTTT	CASSLDSYNSPLHF
TRBV9	-	TRBJ1-6	-	TGTGCCAGCAGCTCCAGTGCGGGGCCGGAGTGGGGGAATTCACCCCTCCACTTT	CASSSSAGPEWGNSPLHF
TRBV6-2/TRBV6-3	TRBD2	TRBJ2-1	-	TGTGCCAGCAGTTACCCTATCGGGAGTCAGCGGGGCTTCTCCTACAATGAGCAGTTCTTC	CASSYPIGSQRGFSYNEQFF
TRBV4-2	TRBD1	TRBJ1-6	-	TGTGCCAGCAGCGTACCCCCGCAGGGGGGCGGTAATTCACCCCTCCACTTT	CASSVPPQGGGNSPLHF
TRBV9	-	TRBJ1-4	-	TGTGCCAGCAGCCTAAGCCAGGGAGGCGAAAAACTGTTTTTT	CASSLSQGGEKLFF
TRBV27	-	TRBJ2-7	-	TGTGCCAGCAGTTTTGGGGCCGGGTACTCCTACGAGCAGTACTTC	CASSFGAGYSYEQYF
TRBV29-1	-	TRBJ2-2	-	TGCAGCGTGTGGACAAGCGCGAACACCGGGGAGCTGTTTTTT	CSVWTSANTGELFF
TRBV19	-	TRBJ1-1	-	TGTGCCAGTAGTATCGGACACCGGAACACTGAAGCTTTCTTT	CASSIGHRNTEAFF
TRBV18	TRBD1	TRBJ1-2	-	TGTGCCAGCTCAAAGGACAGGACTAACTATGGCTACACCTTC	CASSKDRTNYGYTF
TRBV4-2	-	TRBJ1-3	few	TGTGCCAGCAGCCAAGATCGGACAGAGGGAAACACCATATATTTT	CASSQDRTEGNTIYF
TRBV4-1	-	TRBJ1-2	-	TGCGCCAGCAGCCAAGAGGCAGGGTGGGGTGGCTACACCTTC	CASSQEAGWGGYTF
TRBV28	-	TRBJ2-3	-	TGTGCCAGCAGTGCCCCTGGCGGGAGCACAGATACGCAGTATTTT	CASSAPGGSTDTQYF
TRBV30	-	TRBJ1-5	-	TGTGCCTGGAGTGTAGGAGGGCAACAGCCCCAGCATTTT	CAWSVGGQQPQHF
TRBV28	TRBD1	TRBJ2-1	-	TGTGCCAGCGAAGACAGGGGCGATGAGCAGTTCTTC	CASEDRGDEQFF
TRBV5-1	TRBD2	TRBJ2-7	-	TGCGCCAGCAGCTACGGACTAGCGGTACAATACGAGCAGTACTTC	CASSYGLAVQYEQYF
TRBV20-1	-	TRBJ1-2	-	TGCAGTGTGACAGGCCACTATGGCTACACCTTC	CSVTGHYGYTF
TRBV16	-	TRBJ2-6	few	TGTGCCAGCAGCCCTAGTGCTGGGGCCAACGTCCTGACTTTC	CASSPSAGANVLTF
TRBV5-4	-	TRBJ1-2	-	TGTGCCAGCAGCTTGGCGGGGGGACTCAGCTATGGCTACACCTTC	CASSLAGGLSYGYTF
TRBV5-4	-	TRBJ1-2	-	TGTGCCAGCAGCCCCAGCCAGGCCTATGGCTACACCTTC	CASSPSQAYGYTF
TRBV7-6	TRBD1	TRBJ2-4	-	TGTGCCAGCAGCTTAGAGCCCGGTTCAGGGGGCCGAGGCAAAAACATTCAGTACTTC	CASSLEPGSGGRGKNIQYF
TRBV2	TRBD1	TRBJ2-2	-	TGTGCCAGCAGAACAGGGGAGAACACCGGGGAGCTGTTTTTT	CASRTGENTGELFF
TRBV3-1/TRBV3-2	-	TRBJ1-2	once	TGTGCCAGCAGCCCGGGTACGGCTAACTATGGCTACACCTTC	CASSPGTANYGYTF
TRBV3-1/TRBV3-2	TRBD1	TRBJ1-2	-	TGTGCCAGCAGCCCGTCTGGACAGGGACGTGGCTACACCTTC	CASSPSGQGRGYTF
TRBV30	TRBD2	TRBJ2-7	-	TGTGCCTTCCAAATAGCGGGGGTCTACGAGCAGTACTTC	CAFQIAGVYEQYF
TRBV7-9	TRBD1	TRBJ2-2	-	TGTGCCAGCAGCCCGATCTCGGGACAGACGAACACCGGGGAGCTGTTTTTT	CASSPISGQTNTGELFF
TRBV4-1	-	TRBJ2-7	-	TGCGCCAGCAGCCAAGAATGGAGGGGGCCGCACGAGCAGTACTTC	CASSQEWRGPHEQYF
TRBV12-3/TRBV12-4	-	TRBJ2-7	-	TGTGCCAGCAGGGGGGCATACGAGCAGTACTTC	CASRGAYEQYF
TRBV9	TRBD1	TRBJ1-4	few	TGTGCCAGCAGCCGGGGACAGGTAAATGAAAAACTGTTTTTT	CASSRGQVNEKLFF
TRBV7-9	TRBD1	TRBJ1-1	-	TGTGCCAGCAGCACAAAACAGGGGGAAGGCACTGAAGCTTTCTTT	CASSTKQGEGTEAFF
TRBV29-1	TRBD1	TRBJ1-1	few	TGCAGCGTGTCTCCGGGACAGGGTTTGTCTTTCTTT	CSVSPGQGLSFF
TRBV28	TRBD2	TRBJ2-7	-	TGTGCCAGCAGTCCCACTAGCGAGACCTACGAGCAGTACTTC	CASSPTSETYEQYF
TRBV30	TRBD2	TRBJ2-1	-	TGTGCCTGGAGTGCCATGACTAGCGTTGAGAGGCTGTTCTTC	CAWSAMTSVERLFF
TRBV29-1	-	TRBJ2-3	few	TGCAGCGTAGCCAGAGGGGGAACTAGCACAGATACGCAGTATTTT	CSVARGGTSTDTQYF
TRBV3-1/TRBV3-2	-	TRBJ1-2	-	TGTGCCAGCAGCCACCTGGGTGCGGAGAACTATGGCTACACCTTC	CASSHLGAENYGYTF
TRBV7-9	-	TRBJ2-1	-	TGTGCCAGCAGCAGCCTTACCGATGAGCAGTTCTTC	CASSSLTDEQFF
TRBV19	TRBD2	TRBJ2-2	once	TGTGCCAGTATCACCCGGGAGGGTCGGGGCACCGGGGAGCTGTTTTTT	CASITREGRGTGELFF
TRBV29-1	TRBD2	TRBJ2-1	-	TGCAGCGTTGTAGCCGGGACTAGCGGGAGAGCCTACAATGAGCAGTTCTTC	CSVVAGTSGRAYNEQFF
TRBV28	-	TRBJ2-4	-	TGTGCCAGCAGTTTAAAGGGGATTGGCAAAAACATTCAGTACTTC	CASSLKGIGKNIQYF
TRBV25-1	TRBD1	TRBJ1-2	-	TGTGCCAGCAGAGGGGACAGCCGAGGCTACACCTTC	CASRGDSRGYTF
TRBV23-1	TRBD1	TRBJ2-3	-	TGCGCCAGCAGACAGGGGGCGGGCACAGATACGCAGTATTTT	CASRQGAGTDTQYF
TRBV6-2/TRBV6-3	TRBD1	TRBJ1-5	-	TGTGCCAGCAGCTCAAGACAGGGCTCCTTTCGCAATCAGCCCCAGCATTTT	CASSSRQGSFRNQPQHF
TRBV7-2	TRBD1	TRBJ2-1	-	TGTGCCAGCAGCTTAACTATCGCCGGGACAGCCTACAATGAGCAGTTCTTC	CASSLTIAGTAYNEQFF
TRBV12-3/TRBV12-4	-	TRBJ2-1	-	TGTGCCAGCAGACGAGCGGTAGATGAGCAGTTCTTC	CASRRAVDEQFF